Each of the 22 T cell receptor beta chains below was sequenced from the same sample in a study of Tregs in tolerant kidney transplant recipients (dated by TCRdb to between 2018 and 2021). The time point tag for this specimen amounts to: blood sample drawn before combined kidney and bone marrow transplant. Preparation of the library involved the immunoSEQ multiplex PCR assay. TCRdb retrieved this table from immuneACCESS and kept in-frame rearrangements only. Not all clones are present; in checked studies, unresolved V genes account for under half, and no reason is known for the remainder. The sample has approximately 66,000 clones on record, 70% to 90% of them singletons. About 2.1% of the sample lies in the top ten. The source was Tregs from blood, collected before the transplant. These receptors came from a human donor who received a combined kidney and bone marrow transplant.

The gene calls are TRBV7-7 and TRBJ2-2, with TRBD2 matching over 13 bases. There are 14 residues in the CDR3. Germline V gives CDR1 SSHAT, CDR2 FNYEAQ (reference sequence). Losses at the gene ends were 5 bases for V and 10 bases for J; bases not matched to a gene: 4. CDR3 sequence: CASSAGTSGTELFF. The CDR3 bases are TGTGCCAGCAGCGCCGGGACTAGCGGGACGGAGCTGTTTTTT. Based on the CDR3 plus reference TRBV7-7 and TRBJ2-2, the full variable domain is GAGVSQSPRYKVTKRGQDVTLRCDPISSHATLYWYQQALGQGPEFLTYFNYEAQPDKSGLPSDRFSAERPEGSISTLTIQRTEQRDSAMYRCASSAGTSGTELFFGEGSRLTVL.

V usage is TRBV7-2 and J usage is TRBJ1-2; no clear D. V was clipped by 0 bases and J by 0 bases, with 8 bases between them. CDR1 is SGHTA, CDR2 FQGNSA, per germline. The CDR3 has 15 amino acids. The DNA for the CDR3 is TGTGCCAGCAGCTTAGCTGCAGAAGCTAACTATGGCTACACCTTC. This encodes CASSLAAEANYGYTF.

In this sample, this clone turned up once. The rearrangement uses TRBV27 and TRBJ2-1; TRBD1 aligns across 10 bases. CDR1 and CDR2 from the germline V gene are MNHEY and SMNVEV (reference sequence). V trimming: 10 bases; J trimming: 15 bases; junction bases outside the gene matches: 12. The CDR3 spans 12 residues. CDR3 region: CATRGDRGKWFF. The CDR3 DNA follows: TGTGCCACCAGAGGGGACAGGGGAAAATGGTTCTTC.

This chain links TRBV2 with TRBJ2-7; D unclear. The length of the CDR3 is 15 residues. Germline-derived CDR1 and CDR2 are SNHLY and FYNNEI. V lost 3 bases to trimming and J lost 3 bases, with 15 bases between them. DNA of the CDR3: TGTGCCAGCAGTGAGGCCGGGCCTGTGCTCTACGAGCAGTACTTC. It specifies CASSEAGPVLYEQYF.

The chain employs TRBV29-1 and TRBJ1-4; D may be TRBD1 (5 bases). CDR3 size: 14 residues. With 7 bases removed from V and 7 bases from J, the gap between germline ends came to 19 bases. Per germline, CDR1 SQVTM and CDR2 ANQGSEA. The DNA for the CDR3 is TGCAGCGGGGGGGGGAAGGTAGAGGTTGAAAAACTGTTTTTT. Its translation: CSGGGKVEVEKLFF.

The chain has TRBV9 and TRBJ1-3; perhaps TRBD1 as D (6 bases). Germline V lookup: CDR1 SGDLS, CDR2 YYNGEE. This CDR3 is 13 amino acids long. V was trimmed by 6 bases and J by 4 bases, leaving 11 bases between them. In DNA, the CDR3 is TGTGCCAGCAACGCCGACAGGGGAAACACCATATATTTT. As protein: CASNADRGNTIYF.

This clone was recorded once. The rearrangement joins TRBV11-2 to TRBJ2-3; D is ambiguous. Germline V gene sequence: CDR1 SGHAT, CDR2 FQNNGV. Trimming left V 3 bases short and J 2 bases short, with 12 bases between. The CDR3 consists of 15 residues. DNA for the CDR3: TGTGCCAGCAGCTTGACGGGCCGAGTCACAGATACGCAGTATTTT. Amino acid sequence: CASSLTGRVTDTQYF.

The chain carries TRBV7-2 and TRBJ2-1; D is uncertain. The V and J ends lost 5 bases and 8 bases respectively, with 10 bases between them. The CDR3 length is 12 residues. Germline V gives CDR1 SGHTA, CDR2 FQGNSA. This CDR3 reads CASSIWSDEQFF. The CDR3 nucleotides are TGTGCCAGCAGCATCTGGAGCGATGAGCAGTTCTTC.

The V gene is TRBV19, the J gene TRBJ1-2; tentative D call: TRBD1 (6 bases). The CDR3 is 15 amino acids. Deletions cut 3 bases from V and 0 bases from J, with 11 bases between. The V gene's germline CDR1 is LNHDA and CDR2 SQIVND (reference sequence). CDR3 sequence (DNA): TGTGCCAGTAGTATGGGCAGGGGCGCTAACTATGGCTACACCTTC. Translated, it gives CASSMGRGANYGYTF. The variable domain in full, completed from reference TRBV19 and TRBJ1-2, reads DGGITQSPKYLFRKEGQNVTLSCEQNLNHDAMYWYRQDPGQGLRLIYYSQIVNDFQKGDIAEGYSVSREKKESFPLTVTSAQKNPTAFYLCASSMGRGANYGYTFGSGTRLTVV.

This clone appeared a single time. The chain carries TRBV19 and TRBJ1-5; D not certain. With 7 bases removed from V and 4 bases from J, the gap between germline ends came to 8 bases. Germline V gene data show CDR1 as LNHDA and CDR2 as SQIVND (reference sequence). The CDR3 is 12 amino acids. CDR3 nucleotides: TGTGCCAGTACAGGTGTTAATCAGCCCCAGCATTTT. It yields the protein CASTGVNQPQHF.

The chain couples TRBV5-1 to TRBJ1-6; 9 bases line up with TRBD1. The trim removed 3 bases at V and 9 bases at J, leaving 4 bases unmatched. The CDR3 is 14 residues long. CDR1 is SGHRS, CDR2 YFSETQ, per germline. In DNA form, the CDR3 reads TGCGCCAGCAGCTGGGGACAGGGTGGTTCACCCCTCCACTTT. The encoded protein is CASSWGQGGSPLHF.

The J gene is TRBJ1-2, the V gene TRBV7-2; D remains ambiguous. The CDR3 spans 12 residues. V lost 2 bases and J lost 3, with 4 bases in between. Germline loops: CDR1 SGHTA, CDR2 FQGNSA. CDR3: CASSLTDYGYTF. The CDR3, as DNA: TGTGCCAGCAGCTTAACCGACTATGGCTACACCTTC.

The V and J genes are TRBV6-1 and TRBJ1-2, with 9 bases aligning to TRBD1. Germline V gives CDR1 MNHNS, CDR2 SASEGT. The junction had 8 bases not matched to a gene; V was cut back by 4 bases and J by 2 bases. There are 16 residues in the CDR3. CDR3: CASSAPRDRANYGYTF. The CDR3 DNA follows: TGTGCCAGCAGTGCCCCGCGGGACAGGGCCAACTATGGCTACACCTTC.

The CDR3: CASGPVTDVYEQYF. CDR3 coding DNA: TGTGCCAGCGGCCCTGTAACGGACGTGTACGAGCAGTACTTC. The rearrangement joins TRBV28 to TRBJ2-7; no firm D call. The CDR3 is made up of 14 amino acids. Germline-derived CDR1 and CDR2 are MDHEN and SYDVKM. Deletions cut 8 bases from V and 4 bases from J, with 18 bases between.

The CDR3 region has the DNA TGTGCCAGTAGTGTCTTCAGCGGGAGTCGTAGCAATGAGCAGTTCTTC. Translated: CASSVFSGSRSNEQFF. The chain joins TRBV19 to TRBJ2-1, with 8 bases lining up with TRBD2. V lost 5 bases and J lost 6; bases outside the gene matches: 12. Germline loops: CDR1 LNHDA, CDR2 SQIVND (reference sequence). CDR3 length equals 16 residues.

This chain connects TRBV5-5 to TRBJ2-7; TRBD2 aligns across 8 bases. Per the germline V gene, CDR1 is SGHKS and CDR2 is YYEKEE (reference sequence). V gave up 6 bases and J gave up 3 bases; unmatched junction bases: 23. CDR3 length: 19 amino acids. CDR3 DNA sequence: TGTGCCAGCAAATTGAGGTCGGGGTTGATAGCGGGATCTAACTACGAGCAGTACTTC. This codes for CASKLRSGLIAGSNYEQYF.

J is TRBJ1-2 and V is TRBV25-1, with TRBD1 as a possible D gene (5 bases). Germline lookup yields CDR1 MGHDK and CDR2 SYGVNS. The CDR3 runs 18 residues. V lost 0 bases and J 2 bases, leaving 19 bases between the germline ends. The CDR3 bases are TGTGCCAGCAGTGAATACGAGGGACCGGGTGGGGTGAACTATGGCTACACCTTC. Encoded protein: CASSEYEGPGGVNYGYTF.

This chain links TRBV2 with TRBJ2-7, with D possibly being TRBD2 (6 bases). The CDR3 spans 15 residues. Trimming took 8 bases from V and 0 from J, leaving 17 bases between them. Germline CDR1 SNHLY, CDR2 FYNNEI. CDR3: CASRERTATSYEQYF. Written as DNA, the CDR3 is TGTGCCAGCCGGGAGAGGACTGCGACCTCCTACGAGCAGTACTTC.

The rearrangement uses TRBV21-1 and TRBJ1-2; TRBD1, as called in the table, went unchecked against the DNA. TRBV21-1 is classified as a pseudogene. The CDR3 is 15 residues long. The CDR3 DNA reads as TGTGCCAGCACCTCCATCCGGTGGCAGGGTGGCGGCTACACCTTC. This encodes CASTSIRWQGGGYTF.

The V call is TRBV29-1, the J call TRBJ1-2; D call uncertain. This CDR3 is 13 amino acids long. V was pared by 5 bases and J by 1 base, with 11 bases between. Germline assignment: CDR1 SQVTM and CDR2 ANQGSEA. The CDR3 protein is CSVFDGVNYGYTF. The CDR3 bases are TGCAGCGTTTTCGACGGGGTTAACTATGGCTACACCTTC.

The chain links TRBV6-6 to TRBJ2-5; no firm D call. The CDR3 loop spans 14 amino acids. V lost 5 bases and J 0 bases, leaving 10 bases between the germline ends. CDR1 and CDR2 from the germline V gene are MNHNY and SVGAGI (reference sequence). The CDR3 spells CASSPSGYQETQYF. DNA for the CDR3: TGTGCCAGCAGTCCCTCTGGGTACCAAGAGACCCAGTACTTC.

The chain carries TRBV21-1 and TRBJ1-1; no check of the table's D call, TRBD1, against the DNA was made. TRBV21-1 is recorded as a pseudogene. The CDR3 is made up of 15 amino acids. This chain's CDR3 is CASSSTGVLNTEAFF. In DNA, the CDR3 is TGTGCCAGCAGTTCCACAGGGGTTTTGAACACTGAAGCTTTCTTT.